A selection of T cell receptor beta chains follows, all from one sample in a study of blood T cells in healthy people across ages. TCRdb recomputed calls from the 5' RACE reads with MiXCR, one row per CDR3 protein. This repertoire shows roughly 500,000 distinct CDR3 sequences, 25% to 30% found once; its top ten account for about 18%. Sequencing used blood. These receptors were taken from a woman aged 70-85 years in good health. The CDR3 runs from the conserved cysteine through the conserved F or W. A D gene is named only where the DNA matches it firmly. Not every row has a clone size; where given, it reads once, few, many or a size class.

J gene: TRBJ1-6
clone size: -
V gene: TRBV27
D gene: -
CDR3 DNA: TGTGCCAGCAACGGTGGACAGAATTCACCCCTCCACTTT
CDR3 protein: CASNGGQNSPLHF

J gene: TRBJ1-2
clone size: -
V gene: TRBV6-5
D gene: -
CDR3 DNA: TGTGCCAGCAGGCCCCCCTTCGGTGGAAGTGGCTACACCTTC
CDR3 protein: CASRPPFGGSGYTF

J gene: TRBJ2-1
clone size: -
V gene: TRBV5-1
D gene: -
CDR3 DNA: TGCGCCAGCAGCTTGGGGGCTGGGAGGAAGAATGAGCAGTTCTTC
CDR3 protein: CASSLGAGRKNEQFF

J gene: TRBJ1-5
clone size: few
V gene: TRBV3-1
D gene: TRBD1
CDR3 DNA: TGTGCCAGCAGCTACGGGTCCGGACAGGGCAATCAGCCCCAGCATTTT
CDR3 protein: CASSYGSGQGNQPQHF

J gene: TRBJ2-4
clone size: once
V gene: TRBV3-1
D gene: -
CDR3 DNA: TGTGCCAGCAGCCCTAAGGGACTAGCCAAAAACATTCAGTACTTC
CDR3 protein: CASSPKGLAKNIQYF

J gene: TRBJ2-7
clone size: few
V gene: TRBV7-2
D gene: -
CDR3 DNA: TGTGCCAGCAGCTTAGGAGGGTGGGGCAGGAGGTACGAGCAGTACTTC
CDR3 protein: CASSLGGWGRRYEQYF

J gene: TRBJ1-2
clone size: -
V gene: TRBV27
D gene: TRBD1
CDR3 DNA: TGTGCCAGCAGCCGAATCCTTACCGGGACAGGGGCGTATGGCTACACCTTC
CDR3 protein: CASSRILTGTGAYGYTF

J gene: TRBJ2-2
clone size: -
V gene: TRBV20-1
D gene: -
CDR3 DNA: TGCAGTGCTAGAGATGGTGGGGCGGACACCGGGGAGCTGTTTTTT
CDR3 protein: CSARDGGADTGELFF

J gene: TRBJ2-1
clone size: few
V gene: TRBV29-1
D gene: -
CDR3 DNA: TGCAGCGTTAAGGGACTTTCGAGCTCCTACAATGAGCAGTTCTTC
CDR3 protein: CSVKGLSSSYNEQFF

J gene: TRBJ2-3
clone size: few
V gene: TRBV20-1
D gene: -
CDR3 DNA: TGCAGTGCTAGAGACAGGGGATACGGCACAGATACGCAGTATTTT
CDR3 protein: CSARDRGYGTDTQYF

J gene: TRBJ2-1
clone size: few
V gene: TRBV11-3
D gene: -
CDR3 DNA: TGTGCCAGCAGCTTAGTAGGATCGGGGAATGTGCAGTTCTTC
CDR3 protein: CASSLVGSGNVQFF

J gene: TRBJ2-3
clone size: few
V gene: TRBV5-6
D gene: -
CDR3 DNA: TGTGCCAGCACCCTCAGGGGCACAGATACGCAGTATTTT
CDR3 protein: CASTLRGTDTQYF

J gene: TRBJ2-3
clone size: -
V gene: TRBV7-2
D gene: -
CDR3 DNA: TGTGCCAGCAGCTGGGGGCCTACTCTCACAGATACGCAGTATTTT
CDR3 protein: CASSWGPTLTDTQYF

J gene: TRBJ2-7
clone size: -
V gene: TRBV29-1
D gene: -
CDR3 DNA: TGCAGCGTTTCAAATACTAACGAGCAGTACTTC
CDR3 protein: CSVSNTNEQYF

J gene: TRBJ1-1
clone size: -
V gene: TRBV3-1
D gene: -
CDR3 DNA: TGTGCCAGCAGCCAAGATGAGTACGCAGCCGAAGCTTTCTTT
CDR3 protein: CASSQDEYAAEAFF

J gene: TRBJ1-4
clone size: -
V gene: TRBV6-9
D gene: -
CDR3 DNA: TGTGCCAGCAGTTATAGGGGACCGGCAACTAATGAAAAACTGTTTTTT
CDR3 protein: CASSYRGPATNEKLFF

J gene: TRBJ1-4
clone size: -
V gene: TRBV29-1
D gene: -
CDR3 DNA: TGCAGCGTTGAAGGTGGTGGAGTGAGCGGAAAACTGTTTTTT
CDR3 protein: CSVEGGGVSGKLFF

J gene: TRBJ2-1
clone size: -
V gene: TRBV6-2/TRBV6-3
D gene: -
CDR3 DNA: TGTGCCAGCAGCCGCTGGGACTCGGGTGAGCAGTTCTTC
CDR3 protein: CASSRWDSGEQFF

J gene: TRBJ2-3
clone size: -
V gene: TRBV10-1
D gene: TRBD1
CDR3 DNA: TGCGCCAGGGTCCTCGACAGGGGAAAGGATACGCAGTATTTT
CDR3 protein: CARVLDRGKDTQYF

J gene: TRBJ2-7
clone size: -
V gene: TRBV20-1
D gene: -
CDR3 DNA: TGCAGTGCCACGCGCAGGGGCGAAACCTACGAGCAGTACTTC
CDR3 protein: CSATRRGETYEQYF

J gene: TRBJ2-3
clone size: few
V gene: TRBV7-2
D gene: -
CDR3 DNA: TGTGCCAGCTCAACAAGATGGGGGGGCCGCACAGATACGCAGTATTTT
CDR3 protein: CASSTRWGGRTDTQYF

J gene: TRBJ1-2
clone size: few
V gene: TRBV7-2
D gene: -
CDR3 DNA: TGTGCCAGCAGCTCGCCCAGGGCCCTCTATGGCTACACCTTC
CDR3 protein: CASSSPRALYGYTF

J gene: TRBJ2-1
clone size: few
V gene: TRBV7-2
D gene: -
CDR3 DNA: TGTGCCAGCAGCGTTAGAGGGCGTTGGGAGCAGTTCTTC
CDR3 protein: CASSVRGRWEQFF

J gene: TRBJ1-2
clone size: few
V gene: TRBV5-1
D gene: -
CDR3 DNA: TGCGCCAGCAGCTCTGGAGGGGCAGGAGACTATGGCTACACCTTC
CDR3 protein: CASSSGGAGDYGYTF

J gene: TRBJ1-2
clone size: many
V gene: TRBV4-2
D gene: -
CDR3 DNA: TGTGCCAGCAGCCACGTCGATGGCTACACCTTC
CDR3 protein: CASSHVDGYTF

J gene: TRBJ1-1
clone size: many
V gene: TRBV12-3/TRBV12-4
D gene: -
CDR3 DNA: TGTGCCAGCAGCCGGCGGGGGAACACTGAAGCTTTCTTT
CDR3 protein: CASSRRGNTEAFF

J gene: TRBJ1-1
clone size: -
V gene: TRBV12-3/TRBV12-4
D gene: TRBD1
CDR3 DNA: TGTGCCAGCAGTTCTCAGGGGGGGGGGAACACTGAAGCTTTCTTT
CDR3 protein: CASSSQGGGNTEAFF

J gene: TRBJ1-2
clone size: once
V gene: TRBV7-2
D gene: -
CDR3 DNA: TGTGCCAGCAGCTTAGAGGCAGTAGCTAACTATGGCTACACCTTC
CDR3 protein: CASSLEAVANYGYTF

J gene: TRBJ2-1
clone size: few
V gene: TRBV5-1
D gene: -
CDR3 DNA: TGCGCCGCCACGGAACTCCCGGGGGCCTACAATGAGCAGTTCTTC
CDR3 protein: CAATELPGAYNEQFF

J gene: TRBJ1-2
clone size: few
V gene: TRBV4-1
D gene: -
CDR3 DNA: TGCGCCAGCAGCGGAGGGGGGATTAACTATGGCTACACCTTC
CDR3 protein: CASSGGGINYGYTF

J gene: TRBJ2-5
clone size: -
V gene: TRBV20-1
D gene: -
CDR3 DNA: TGCAGTGCTAGAGAGCCGGGGACCGCGCAAGAGACCCAGTACTTC
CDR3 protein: CSAREPGTAQETQYF

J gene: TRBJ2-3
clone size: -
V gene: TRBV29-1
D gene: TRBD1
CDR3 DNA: TGCAGCGTTGAGAGACAGGGTCGGACAGATACGCAGTATTTT
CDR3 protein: CSVERQGRTDTQYF

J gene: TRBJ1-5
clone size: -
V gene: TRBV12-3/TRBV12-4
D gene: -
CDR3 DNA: TGTGCCAGCCTTAAGGCGGGTGAGGGCAATCAGCCCCAGCATTTT
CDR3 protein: CASLKAGEGNQPQHF

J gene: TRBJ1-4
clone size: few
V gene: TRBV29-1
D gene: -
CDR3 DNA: TGCAGTGGACGGCTGAATGAAAAACTGTTTTTT
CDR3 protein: CSGRLNEKLFF

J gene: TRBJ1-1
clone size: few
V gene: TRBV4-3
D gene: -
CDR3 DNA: TGCGCCAGCAGCCGGCAGAGGGATATGAACACTGAAGCTTTCTTT
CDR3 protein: CASSRQRDMNTEAFF

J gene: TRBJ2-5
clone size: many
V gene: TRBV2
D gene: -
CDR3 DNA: TGTGCCAGCAGAGAGGGGGGAGAGACCCAGTACTTC
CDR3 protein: CASREGGETQYF

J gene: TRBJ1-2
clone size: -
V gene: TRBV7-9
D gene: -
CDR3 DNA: TGTGCCAGCAGCTTGGAGGACGTTGATGGCTACACCTTC
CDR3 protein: CASSLEDVDGYTF

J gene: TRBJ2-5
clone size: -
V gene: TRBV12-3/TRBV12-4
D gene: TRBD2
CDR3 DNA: TGTGCCAGCAGTTTTTCTGGCGGGGGAGGTGTGGAGACCCAGTACTTC
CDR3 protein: CASSFSGGGGVETQYF

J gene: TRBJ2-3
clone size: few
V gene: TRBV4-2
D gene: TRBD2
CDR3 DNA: TGTGCCAGCAGCCAAGAACCAGCGGGGCCAAGAACAGATACGCAGTATTTT
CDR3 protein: CASSQEPAGPRTDTQYF

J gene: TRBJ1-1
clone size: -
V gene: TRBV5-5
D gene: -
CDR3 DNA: TGTGCCAGCAGTTCCCTACAGGGCACGAACACTGAAGCTTTCTTT
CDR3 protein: CASSSLQGTNTEAFF

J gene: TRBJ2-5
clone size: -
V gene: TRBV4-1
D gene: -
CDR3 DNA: TGCGCCAGCAGCCAAAGTCCAAAGCAAGAGACCCAGTACTTC
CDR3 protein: CASSQSPKQETQYF